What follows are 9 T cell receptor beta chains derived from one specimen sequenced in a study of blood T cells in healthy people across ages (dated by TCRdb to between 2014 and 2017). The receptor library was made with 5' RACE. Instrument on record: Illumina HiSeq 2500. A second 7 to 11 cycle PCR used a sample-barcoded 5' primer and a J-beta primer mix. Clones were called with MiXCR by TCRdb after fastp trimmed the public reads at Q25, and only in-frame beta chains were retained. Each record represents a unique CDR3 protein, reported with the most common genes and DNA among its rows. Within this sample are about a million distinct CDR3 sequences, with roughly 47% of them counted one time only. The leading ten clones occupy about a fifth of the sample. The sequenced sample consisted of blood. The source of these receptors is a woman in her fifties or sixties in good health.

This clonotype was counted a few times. CDR3 protein: CSAGTTSGGDTQYF. Written as DNA, the CDR3 is TGCAGTGCCGGGACTACCTCGGGAGGGGATACGCAGTATTTT. The chain links TRBV20-1 to TRBJ2-3, with 8 bases identical to TRBD2. The CDR3 spans 14 residues. After removal of 6 bases from V and 6 bases from J, the junction contained 11 bases not matched to a gene. Germline V gives CDR1 DFQATT, CDR2 SNEGSKA (reference sequence).

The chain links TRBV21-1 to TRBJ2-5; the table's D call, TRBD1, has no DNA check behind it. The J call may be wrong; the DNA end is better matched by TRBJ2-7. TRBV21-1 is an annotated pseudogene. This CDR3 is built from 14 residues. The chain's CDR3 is CASRPGKAFGEQYF. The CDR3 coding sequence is TGTGCCAGCCGGCCGGGAAAGGCATTTGGCGAGCAGTACTTC.

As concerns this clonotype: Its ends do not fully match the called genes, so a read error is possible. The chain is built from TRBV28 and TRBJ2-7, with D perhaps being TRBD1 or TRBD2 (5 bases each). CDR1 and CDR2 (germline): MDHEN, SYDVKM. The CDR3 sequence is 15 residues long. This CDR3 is CASSLDRGLSYGQYF. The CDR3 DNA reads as TGTGCCAGCAGTTTAGACCGGGGCCTCTCCTACGGGCAGTACTTC.

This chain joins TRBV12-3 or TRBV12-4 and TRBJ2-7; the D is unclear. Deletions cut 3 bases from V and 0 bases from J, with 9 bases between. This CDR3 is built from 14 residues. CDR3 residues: CASSFLFSSYEQYF. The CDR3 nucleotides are TGTGCCAGCAGTTTCTTATTTAGCTCCTACGAGCAGTACTTC.

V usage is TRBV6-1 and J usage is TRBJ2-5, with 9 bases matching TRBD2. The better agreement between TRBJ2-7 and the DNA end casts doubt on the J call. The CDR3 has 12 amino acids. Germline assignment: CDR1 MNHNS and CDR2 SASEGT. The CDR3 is CASKGLAHEQYF. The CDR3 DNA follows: TGTGCCAGCAAGGGACTAGCTCACGAGCAGTACTTC.

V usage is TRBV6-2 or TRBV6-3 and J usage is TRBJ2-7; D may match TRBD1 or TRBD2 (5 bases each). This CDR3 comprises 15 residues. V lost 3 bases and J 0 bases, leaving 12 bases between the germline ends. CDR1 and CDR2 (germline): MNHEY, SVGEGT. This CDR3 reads CASSYGTGRSYEQYF. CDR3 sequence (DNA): TGTGCCAGCAGTTATGGGACGGGACGCTCCTACGAGCAGTACTTC.

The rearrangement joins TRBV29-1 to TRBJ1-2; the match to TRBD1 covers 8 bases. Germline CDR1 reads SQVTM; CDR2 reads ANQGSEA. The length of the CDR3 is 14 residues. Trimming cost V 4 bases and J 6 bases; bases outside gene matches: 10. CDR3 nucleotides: TGCAGCGTTGGATGGGGACAGGCCCTCCATGGCTACACCTTC. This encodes CSVGWGQALHGYTF.

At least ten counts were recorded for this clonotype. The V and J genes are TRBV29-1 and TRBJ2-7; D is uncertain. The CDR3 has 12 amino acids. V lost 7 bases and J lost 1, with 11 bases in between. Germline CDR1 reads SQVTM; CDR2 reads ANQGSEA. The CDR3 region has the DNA TGCAGCGGACGGACCGCTTCCTACGAGCAGTACTTC. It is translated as CSGRTASYEQYF.

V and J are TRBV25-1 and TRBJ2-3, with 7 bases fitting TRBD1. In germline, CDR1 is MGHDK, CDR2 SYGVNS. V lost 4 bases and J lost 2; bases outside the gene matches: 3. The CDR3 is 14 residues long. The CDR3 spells CASSATGFTDTQYF. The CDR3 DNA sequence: TGTGCCAGCAGTGCGACAGGGTTCACAGATACGCAGTATTTT.